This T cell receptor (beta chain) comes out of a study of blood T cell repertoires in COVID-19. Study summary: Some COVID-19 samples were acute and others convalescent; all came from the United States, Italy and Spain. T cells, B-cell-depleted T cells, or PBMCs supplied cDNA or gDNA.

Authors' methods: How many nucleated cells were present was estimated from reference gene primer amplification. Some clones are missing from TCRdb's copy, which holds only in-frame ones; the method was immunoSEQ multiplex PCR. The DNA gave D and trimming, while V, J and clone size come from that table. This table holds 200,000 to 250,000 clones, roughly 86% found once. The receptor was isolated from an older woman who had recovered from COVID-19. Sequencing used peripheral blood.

The CDR3 here is CASSLVGPSRDEQFF. In nucleotides, the CDR3 is TGTGCCAGCAGCTTAGTGGGCCCTAGCCGGGATGAGCAGTTCTTC. J is TRBJ2-1 and V is TRBV7-2, with a possible D match to TRBD2 (5 bases). Germline CDR1 and CDR2: SGHTA and FQGNSA. CDR3 size: 15 residues. Trimming took off 1 base at V and 8 bases at J, with 15 bases between the two ends.